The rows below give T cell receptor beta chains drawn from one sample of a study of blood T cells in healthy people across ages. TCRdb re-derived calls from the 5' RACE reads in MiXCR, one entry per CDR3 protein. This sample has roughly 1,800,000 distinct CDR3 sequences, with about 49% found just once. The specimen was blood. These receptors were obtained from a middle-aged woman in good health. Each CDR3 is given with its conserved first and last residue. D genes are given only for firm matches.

cdr3_aa: CASSHRGGIPQHF
j_call: TRBJ1-5
d_call: .
v_call: TRBV3-1
cdr3_length: 13

cdr3_aa: CASSKEEGETQYF
j_call: .
d_call: .
v_call: TRBV21-1
cdr3_length: 13

cdr3_aa: CSARDQGASGSGRETQYF
j_call: TRBJ2-5
d_call: TRBD2
v_call: TRBV20-1
cdr3_length: 18

cdr3_aa: CASSDSGWGTDTQYF
j_call: TRBJ2-3
d_call: .
v_call: TRBV6-4
cdr3_length: 15

cdr3_aa: CASSLGGGAAYEQYF
j_call: TRBJ2-7
d_call: .
v_call: TRBV7-2
cdr3_length: 15

cdr3_aa: CASSTSRGSYTF
j_call: TRBJ1-2
d_call: .
v_call: TRBV28
cdr3_length: 12

cdr3_aa: CASRITGDKAYGYTF
j_call: TRBJ1-2
d_call: TRBD1
v_call: TRBV28
cdr3_length: 15

cdr3_aa: CSVENRGSYNEQFF
j_call: TRBJ2-1
d_call: TRBD1
v_call: TRBV29-1
cdr3_length: 14

cdr3_aa: CASSIDQGGIGNEQFF
j_call: TRBJ2-1
d_call: .
v_call: TRBV19
cdr3_length: 16

cdr3_aa: CASSQTSGGGRYGYTF
j_call: TRBJ1-2
d_call: TRBD1
v_call: TRBV4-1
cdr3_length: 16

cdr3_aa: CSARGALPPTDTQYF
j_call: TRBJ2-3
d_call: .
v_call: TRBV20-1
cdr3_length: 15

cdr3_aa: CASSDNRGPSYNEQYF
j_call: .
d_call: .
v_call: TRBV9
cdr3_length: 16

cdr3_aa: CATSDAQRTNNEQFF
j_call: TRBJ2-1
d_call: .
v_call: TRBV24-1
cdr3_length: 15

cdr3_aa: CSAPTSGRLNEQFF
j_call: TRBJ2-1
d_call: TRBD2
v_call: TRBV20-1
cdr3_length: 14

cdr3_aa: CSVIGQPQHF
j_call: TRBJ1-5
d_call: .
v_call: TRBV20-1
cdr3_length: 10

cdr3_aa: CSAMGGSEAYNEQFF
j_call: TRBJ2-1
d_call: .
v_call: TRBV29-1
cdr3_length: 15

cdr3_aa: CASSQDSFRVNEQFF
j_call: TRBJ2-1
d_call: .
v_call: TRBV4-3
cdr3_length: 15

cdr3_aa: CATSRGLEYEQYF
j_call: TRBJ2-7
d_call: .
v_call: TRBV15
cdr3_length: 13

cdr3_aa: CASSFRDVETQYF
j_call: TRBJ2-5
d_call: .
v_call: TRBV13
cdr3_length: 13

cdr3_aa: CASSETSGGSSYNEQFF
j_call: TRBJ2-1
d_call: TRBD2
v_call: TRBV12-3/TRBV12-4
cdr3_length: 17

cdr3_aa: CASSPYPGEASTDTQYF
j_call: TRBJ2-3
d_call: .
v_call: TRBV7-2
cdr3_length: 17

cdr3_aa: CSADTGQRSPLHF
j_call: TRBJ1-6
d_call: .
v_call: TRBV20-1
cdr3_length: 13

cdr3_aa: CATSRGLAGGQETQYF
j_call: TRBJ2-5
d_call: TRBD2
v_call: TRBV15
cdr3_length: 16

cdr3_aa: CASSLSQVDTQYF
j_call: TRBJ2-3
d_call: .
v_call: TRBV5-1
cdr3_length: 13

cdr3_aa: CASSLSHGLSSYNEQFF
j_call: TRBJ2-1
d_call: .
v_call: TRBV5-6
cdr3_length: 17

cdr3_aa: CASSQGRGAPYEQYF
j_call: TRBJ2-7
d_call: TRBD2
v_call: TRBV4-3
cdr3_length: 15

cdr3_aa: CASSLARPSGGAGNEQFF
j_call: TRBJ2-1
d_call: TRBD2
v_call: TRBV5-1
cdr3_length: 18

cdr3_aa: CASKGVLPETQYF
j_call: TRBJ2-5
d_call: .
v_call: TRBV2
cdr3_length: 13

cdr3_aa: CGARDSGAAKNIQYF
j_call: TRBJ2-4
d_call: TRBD2
v_call: TRBV20-1
cdr3_length: 15

cdr3_aa: CASSEGGGEGYEQYF
j_call: TRBJ2-7
d_call: .
v_call: TRBV9
cdr3_length: 15

cdr3_aa: CASSLDPLRPYYYGYTF
j_call: TRBJ1-2
d_call: .
v_call: TRBV11-2
cdr3_length: 17

cdr3_aa: CATSRASGTSSYEQYF
j_call: TRBJ2-7
d_call: TRBD2
v_call: TRBV15
cdr3_length: 16

cdr3_aa: CSVARDRGYNEQFF
j_call: TRBJ2-1
d_call: TRBD1
v_call: TRBV29-1
cdr3_length: 14

cdr3_aa: CSGDGNYGYTF
j_call: TRBJ1-2
d_call: .
v_call: TRBV20-1
cdr3_length: 11

cdr3_aa: CSVPSGNTEAFF
j_call: TRBJ1-1
d_call: .
v_call: TRBV29-1
cdr3_length: 12

cdr3_aa: CASKPRDTDTQYF
j_call: TRBJ2-3
d_call: .
v_call: TRBV9
cdr3_length: 13

cdr3_aa: CSAFFGQGGQPQHF
j_call: TRBJ1-5
d_call: TRBD1
v_call: TRBV20-1
cdr3_length: 14

cdr3_aa: CASSQSAADMQYF
j_call: TRBJ2-3
d_call: .
v_call: TRBV4-1
cdr3_length: 13

cdr3_aa: CSASRRTGLKDTQYF
j_call: TRBJ2-3
d_call: TRBD1
v_call: TRBV20-1
cdr3_length: 15

cdr3_aa: CSARDHIEGAFF
j_call: TRBJ1-1
d_call: .
v_call: TRBV20-1
cdr3_length: 12

cdr3_aa: CASMPALGNQPQHF
j_call: TRBJ1-5
d_call: .
v_call: TRBV6-2/TRBV6-3
cdr3_length: 14

cdr3_aa: CASSPRHGGHTEAFF
j_call: TRBJ1-1
d_call: .
v_call: TRBV18
cdr3_length: 15

cdr3_aa: CASSIGASTDTQYF
j_call: TRBJ2-3
d_call: .
v_call: TRBV6-5
cdr3_length: 14

cdr3_aa: CASSPRTPDPVGDSPLHF
j_call: TRBJ1-6
d_call: .
v_call: TRBV4-1
cdr3_length: 18

cdr3_aa: CATSDKRDPGANVLTF
j_call: TRBJ2-6
d_call: .
v_call: TRBV24-1
cdr3_length: 16

cdr3_aa: CASSLSIQGRFNVLTF
j_call: TRBJ2-6
d_call: TRBD1
v_call: TRBV27
cdr3_length: 16

cdr3_aa: CASIWGPGTGELFF
j_call: TRBJ2-2
d_call: .
v_call: TRBV2
cdr3_length: 14

cdr3_aa: CASSEGGQGASSEKLFF
j_call: TRBJ1-4
d_call: TRBD1
v_call: TRBV7-2
cdr3_length: 17

cdr3_aa: CASSQDGGWNTEAFF
j_call: TRBJ1-1
d_call: .
v_call: TRBV4-3
cdr3_length: 15

cdr3_aa: CATSAGSEQYF
j_call: TRBJ2-7
d_call: .
v_call: TRBV24-1
cdr3_length: 11

cdr3_aa: CASNADSYEQYF
j_call: TRBJ2-7
d_call: .
v_call: TRBV28
cdr3_length: 12

cdr3_aa: CASSPVLGTGANEQFF
j_call: TRBJ2-1
d_call: TRBD1
v_call: TRBV4-2
cdr3_length: 16

cdr3_aa: CASTGQGLTETQYF
j_call: .
d_call: TRBD1
v_call: TRBV7-9
cdr3_length: 14

cdr3_aa: CASSQKGQFNEQFF
j_call: TRBJ2-1
d_call: TRBD1
v_call: TRBV7-9
cdr3_length: 14